These 8 T cell receptor beta chains originate from one sample sequenced in a study of T cell repertoires in cytomegalovirus infection. MiXCR was run by TCRdb on the reads, yielding one entry per CDR3 protein. The sample lists about 600,000 distinct CDR3 sequences; approximately 24% were seen once. Sequenced material: CD8+ T cells from PBMCs. These receptors were taken from a human donor in good health (CMV status not recorded). Some clones in this sample may be carry-over from other donors' samples.

In its sample, this clonotype was seen many times. This chain joins TRBV7-2 and TRBJ1-5; D gene unclear. This CDR3 comprises 16 residues. Trimming cost V 4 bases and J 3 bases, with 16 bases left between them. CDR1 SGHTA and CDR2 FQGNSA come from the germline V gene. In DNA form, the CDR3 reads TGTGCCAGCAGCTCTCTGAGAAGCAGGTTCAATCAGCCCCAGCATTTT. Translating gives CASSSLRSRFNQPQHF.

This clonotype was found many times. The gene calls are TRBV7-9 and TRBJ1-2; a possible D gene is TRBD1 (5 bases). Trimming pared 7 bases from V and 2 bases from J, leaving 20 bases between. CDR3 length equals 16 residues. Germline assignment: CDR1 SEHNR and CDR2 FQNEAQ (reference sequence). The DNA for the CDR3 is TGTGCCAGCAACGACCGGGACCAGCCAAGAAACTATGGCTACACCTTC. Its protein product is CASNDRDQPRNYGYTF.

This clonotype has more than one count but fewer than ten. The chain couples TRBV4-1 to TRBJ2-1; D gene unclear. V lost 2 bases, J lost 8 bases, and 19 bases lay in between. CDR1 MGHRA and CDR2 YSYEKL come from the germline V gene. The CDR3 is 16 residues long. The CDR3 DNA sequence: TGCGCCAGCAGCCAACAGGCGGTAGCTGCCCCCGATGAGCAGTTCTTC. This gives the protein CASSQQAVAAPDEQFF.

The chain employs TRBV29-1 and TRBJ1-1, with D maybe TRBD1 (6 bases). Germline V gene data show CDR1 as SQVTM and CDR2 as ANQGSEA. V lost 1 base and J 0 bases, leaving 9 bases between the germline ends. The CDR3 totals 14 residues. Here the CDR3 DNA reads TGCAGCGTTGAAGGGGGACACCTGAACACTGAAGCTTTCTTT. Its translation: CSVEGGHLNTEAFF.

This rearrangement joins TRBV6-4 to TRBJ1-5; D not resolved. The CDR3 is made up of 14 amino acids. Trimming removed 3 bases at V and 2 bases at J, with 8 bases between. Germline V lookup: CDR1 MRHNA, CDR2 SNTAGT. CDR3 DNA sequence: TGTGCCAGCAGTGAAGAAAGACGCAATCAGCCCCAGCATTTT. Translating it yields CASSEERRNQPQHF.

For this clonotype: At one end, the junction sequence differs from germline, possibly due to a read error. The chain carries TRBV9 and TRBJ2-5; D not certain. The CDR3 extends over 12 amino acids. Germline V gives CDR1 SGDLS, CDR2 YYNGEE. The CDR3 here is CVSSPNQETQYF. CDR3 in DNA: TGTGTCAGCTCCCCCAACCAAGAGACCCAGTACTTC.

This clonotype was detected a few times. The chain couples TRBV10-3 to TRBJ1-1; D perhaps matches TRBD1 (6 bases). The V end was cut by 4 bases, the J end by 3 bases, with 21 bases between. The CDR3 runs 17 residues. CDR1 and CDR2 (germline): ENHRY, SYGVKD. The CDR3 here is CAISGVRDNKRDTEAFF. In nucleotides, the CDR3 is TGTGCCATCAGTGGAGTACGGGACAATAAAAGGGACACTGAAGCTTTCTTT.

On this clonotype: A junction end diverges from the germline sequence, so it may reflect a read error. The rearrangement joins TRBV12-3 or TRBV12-4 to TRBJ2-1, with 8 bases aligning to TRBD1. The CDR3 is 14 residues long. This chain's CDR3 is CANSPSRTGNEQFF. CDR3 nucleotide sequence: TGTGCCAACAGTCCATCCAGGACAGGGAATGAGCAGTTCTTC.